A selection of T cell receptor beta chains follows, all from one sample in a study of blood T cell repertoires in COVID-19. TCRdb keeps only in-frame clones here, not all; method: immunoSEQ multiplex PCR. The sample carries roughly 210,000 clones, 87% recorded once. Source material: PBMCs or T cells enriched from blood (not recorded which). These receptors were collected from a man aged 25-40 years in a cohort exposed to, infected with or recovered from COVID-19 (not recorded which). Each CDR3 is given with its conserved first and last residue. Fields, in order: D gene, J gene, V gene, CDR3 protein. A D gene is named only where the DNA matches it firmly.

TRBD1 TRBJ1-2 TRBV2 CASSERTGGTYGYTF
NA TRBJ1-2 TRBV28 CASSSRLGLSYGYTF
NA TRBJ2-3 TRBV2 CASRGGDTQYF
TRBD1 TRBJ1-2 TRBV27 CAAAKWDRAGGYTF
NA TRBJ2-7 TRBV27 CASSFGHLYEQYF
TRBD1 TRBJ2-5 TRBV7-3 CASSLSQGAQTQYF
TRBD1 TRBJ2-5 TRBV11-2 CASSYRRDRGQETQYF
NA TRBJ1-1 TRBV2 CASSDRYGGTEAFF
NA TRBJ2-1 TRBV11-2 CASSLDSLNEQFF
TRBD1 TRBJ1-2 TRBV19 CASRVTGGSYGYTF
NA TRBJ2-7 TRBV5-1 CASSFNRDSYEQYF
NA TRBJ2-7 TRBV7-8 CASSLLALQAISYEQYF
NA TRBJ1-4 TRBV7-2 CASSFTGATNEKLFF
TRBD1 TRBJ2-7 TRBV5-8 CASSLNPAYGTVSYEQYF
NA TRBJ1-2 TRBV6-1 CASSEGTSAMSYGYTF
TRBD2 TRBJ2-5 TRBV3-1/TRBV3-2 CASSLPAGGTQYF
TRBD2 TRBJ2-2 TRBV11-2 CASSLVRGGVTGELFF
NA TRBJ1-1 TRBV6-4 CASSDNRGHTEAFF
TRBD1 TRBJ2-5 TRBV5-1 CASRPTGGRIRTQYF
NA TRBJ2-7 TRBV5-1 CASSLQGYEQYF